These 9 T cell receptor beta chains were sequenced from one sample in a study of beta chain features in type 1 diabetes. Findings and limits, study-wide: People with Type 1 diabetes carried modestly yet significantly shorter TCRB CDR3s in all four CD4+ subsets.

Their specific antigens are unknown. cDNA synthesis used the whole RNA isolate, giving expressed TCRB sequences. Method: immunoSEQ multiplex PCR; TCRdb's copy keeps in-frame clones and lacks some. This table holds hundreds of thousands of clones, over 10% found once. The material sequenced was naive CD4+ T cells from blood. The source is a man aged 18 to 30 with type 1 diabetes.

V usage is TRBV4-1 and J usage is TRBJ1-1, with 8 nucleotides matching TRBD1. This CDR3 spans 14 amino acids. Germline CDR1 is MGHRA and CDR2 is YSYEKL. V shed 4 bases and J 8 bases; nucleotides not matched to a gene: 9. The CDR3 spells CASSRATRGLEAFF. CDR3 nucleotides: TGCGCCAGCAGCCGAGCTACCAGGGGGCTGGAAGCTTTCTTT.

V is TRBV5-1 and J is TRBJ2-3; perhaps TRBD1 as D (6 bases). The length of the CDR3 is 15 residues. Looked up from germline, CDR1 is SGHRS and CDR2 is YFSETQ. Between the trimmed V and J ends, which lost 6 bases and 2 bases, there was a span of 16 bases. The CDR3 is CASNPEGVSTDTQYF. The CDR3 DNA follows: TGCGCCAGCAACCCCGAGGGGGTCTCCACAGATACGCAGTATTTT.

The chain joins TRBV5-6 to TRBJ2-1; D unresolved. Germline lookup yields CDR1 SGHDT and CDR2 YYEEEE. V was pared by 0 bases and J by 9 bases, with 16 bases between. The CDR3 is 15 amino acids. The CDR3 spells CASSLALLEKFEQFF. CDR3 sequence (DNA): TGTGCCAGCAGCTTGGCTCTTCTAGAGAAATTTGAGCAGTTCTTC.

This clone has just a few counts. In DNA form, the CDR3 reads TGTGCCAGCAGCTCGGTTTCAAGTGCCTATGGCTACACCTTC. Its translation is CASSSVSSAYGYTF. The chain uses TRBV7-2 and TRBJ1-2; D gene uncertain. Germline CDR1 and CDR2: SGHTA and FQGNSA. The V gene lost 4 bases and the J gene lost 4 bases, with 13 bases spanning the gap. The CDR3 length is 14 residues.

CDR3 coding DNA: TGTGCCTGGAGTGTACGAGGGGCTGACAGTCGGGACAGTAGCACAGATACGCAGTATTTT. It encodes CAWSVRGADSRDSSTDTQYF. V gene TRBV30 combines with J gene TRBJ2-3; the match to TRBD1 covers 7 bases. J lost 0 bases, V lost 0 bases, and 18 bases had no gene match. The CDR3 is made up of 20 amino acids. Germline V lookup: CDR1 GTSNPN, CDR2 SVGIG (reference sequence).

This clone has only a few counts. The CDR3 region is CASSDGRAPYEQYF. The CDR3 nucleotides are TGTGCCAGCAGTGATGGTAGGGCCCCCTACGAGCAGTACTTC. This sequence joins TRBV2 and TRBJ2-7, with no clear D. V lost 3 bases and J lost 2, with 11 bases in between. Looked up from germline, CDR1 is SNHLY and CDR2 is FYNNEI. This CDR3 comprises 14 residues.

This clone has only a few counts. The chain couples TRBV4-1 to TRBJ2-5; the D is unclear. Germline-derived CDR1 and CDR2 are MGHRA and YSYEKL. The CDR3 is 16 amino acids. V lost 1 base to trimming and J lost 1 base, with 13 bases between them. CDR3 sequence: CASSQGPAHLQETQYF. The DNA of the CDR3 is TGCGCCAGCAGCCAAGGTCCGGCCCACCTCCAAGAGACCCAGTACTTC.

The chain recombines TRBV2 with TRBJ1-1, with 7 positions matching TRBD1. This CDR3 has 14 residues. Germline V gene data show CDR1 as SNHLY and CDR2 as FYNNEI. V lost 6 bases to trimming and J lost 0 bases; unmatched junction nucleotides: 4. Here the CDR3 reads CASSYRGLNTEAFF. The CDR3 DNA sequence: TGTGCCAGCAGCTACAGGGGCCTGAACACTGAAGCTTTCTTT. The full variable domain, with the rest looked up from reference TRBV2 and TRBJ1-1, is EPEVTQTPSHQVTQMGQEVILRCVPISNHLYFYWYRQILGQKVEFLVSFYNNEISEKSEIFDDQFSVERPDGSNFTLKIRSTKLEDSAMYFCASSYRGLNTEAFFGQGTRLTVV.

V gene TRBV5-1 combines with J gene TRBJ1-4; 7 bases line up with TRBD1. Germline lookup yields CDR1 SGHRS and CDR2 YFSETQ. J was trimmed by 0 bases and V by 4 bases; bases with no gene match: 3. The CDR3 totals 15 residues. The CDR3 region is CASSTGQATNEKLFF. The CDR3 DNA reads as TGCGCCAGCAGCACCGGACAGGCAACTAATGAAAAACTGTTTTTT.